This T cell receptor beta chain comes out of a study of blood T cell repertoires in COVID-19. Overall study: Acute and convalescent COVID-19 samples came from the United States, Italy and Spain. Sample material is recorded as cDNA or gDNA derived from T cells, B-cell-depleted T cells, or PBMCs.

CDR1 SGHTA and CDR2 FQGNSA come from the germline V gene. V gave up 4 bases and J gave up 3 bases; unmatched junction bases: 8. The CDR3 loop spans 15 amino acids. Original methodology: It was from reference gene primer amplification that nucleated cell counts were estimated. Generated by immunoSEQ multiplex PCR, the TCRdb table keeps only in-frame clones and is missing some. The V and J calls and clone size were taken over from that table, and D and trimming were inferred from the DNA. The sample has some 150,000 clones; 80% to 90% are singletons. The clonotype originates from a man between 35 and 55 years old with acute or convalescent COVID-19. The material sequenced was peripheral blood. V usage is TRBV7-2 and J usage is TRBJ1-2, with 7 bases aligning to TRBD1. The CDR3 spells CASSSQGWQDYGYTF. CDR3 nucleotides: TGTGCCAGCAGCTCACAGGGGTGGCAGGACTATGGCTACACCTTC.